These T cell receptor beta chains were read from a single sample in a study of blood T cells in healthy people across ages. TCRdb fed the 5' RACE reads into MiXCR, producing one record per CDR3 protein. In the table there are 1.5 million to 2 million distinct CDR3 sequences, roughly 27% of which are singletons. The sample comprised blood. The receptors were sampled from a woman younger than 45 in good health. Both conserved end residues are part of each CDR3. The D gene is left open where the match is weak. Rows give clone size only sometimes, using once, few, many, or a class for an expanded clone.

D: TRBD2
J: TRBJ2-7
size: many
V: TRBV5-1
CDR3: CASSLVAGATYEQYF
DNA: TGCGCCAGCAGCTTGGTAGCGGGGGCCACCTACGAGCAGTACTTC

D: .
J: TRBJ2-5
size: .
V: TRBV20-1
CDR3: CSARDQSRGEQYF
DNA: TGCAGTGCTAGAGACCAATCTCGGGGTGAGCAGTACTTC

D: .
J: TRBJ2-7
size: many
V: TRBV12-3/TRBV12-4
CDR3: CASSLDSRYEQYF
DNA: TGTGCCAGCAGTCTCGACAGCCGTTACGAGCAGTACTTC

D: .
J: TRBJ2-5
size: .
V: TRBV3-1
CDR3: CASSQATSRQYF
DNA: TGTGCCAGCAGCCAAGCTACTAGCAGGCAGTACTTC

D: TRBD2
J: TRBJ2-5
size: .
V: TRBV30
CDR3: CARSLASGRETQYF
DNA: TGTGCCCGGTCCCTGGCTAGCGGGAGGGAGACCCAGTACTTC

D: .
J: TRBJ1-3
size: .
V: TRBV7-9
CDR3: CASSYYIQGSGNTIYF
DNA: TGTGCCAGCAGCTATTACATACAGGGTTCTGGAAACACCATATATTTT

D: .
J: TRBJ1-2
size: .
V: TRBV12-3/TRBV12-4
CDR3: CASSFSDGDYGYTF
DNA: TGTGCCAGCAGTTTTTCTGACGGGGACTATGGCTACACCTTC

D: TRBD2
J: TRBJ2-3
size: few
V: TRBV5-1
CDR3: CASSSLAGDGTDTQYF
DNA: TGCGCCAGCAGCTCTCTAGCGGGAGACGGCACAGATACGCAGTATTTT

D: TRBD2
J: TRBJ2-1
size: few
V: TRBV12-3/TRBV12-4
CDR3: CASSLRTSGDSEQFF
DNA: TGTGCCAGCAGTTTAAGGACTAGCGGGGACTCTGAGCAGTTCTTC

D: .
J: TRBJ2-3
size: once
V: TRBV11-2
CDR3: CASSQPGGAATDTQYF
DNA: TGTGCCAGCAGCCAACCAGGAGGGGCGGCGACAGATACGCAGTATTTT

D: .
J: TRBJ2-1
size: .
V: TRBV28
CDR3: CASSRTDGLRQFF
DNA: TGTGCCAGCAGTAGGACGGACGGACTCCGGCAGTTCTTC

D: TRBD2
J: TRBJ2-1
size: many
V: TRBV6-5
CDR3: CASNPTGTSGYNEQFF
DNA: TGTGCCAGCAATCCCACCGGGACTAGCGGCTACAATGAGCAGTTCTTC

D: TRBD1
J: TRBJ1-6
size: .
V: TRBV7-9
CDR3: CASSLSRQGMSPLHF
DNA: TGTGCCAGCAGCTTAAGTAGACAGGGAATGTCACCCCTCCACTTT

D: TRBD2
J: TRBJ2-1
size: .
V: TRBV11-3
CDR3: CASGLGGSGSRNNEQFF
DNA: TGTGCCAGCGGCTTAGGGGGGAGCGGGAGTCGTAACAATGAGCAGTTCTTC

D: TRBD2
J: TRBJ2-1
size: .
V: TRBV12-3/TRBV12-4
CDR3: CASRIAGEGSEQFF
DNA: TGTGCCAGCAGAATAGCGGGAGAGGGGAGTGAGCAGTTCTTC

D: TRBD2
J: TRBJ2-1
size: once
V: TRBV5-1
CDR3: CTSSLPSGSSNEQFF
DNA: TGCACCAGCAGCTTGCCTAGCGGGAGTTCAAATGAGCAGTTCTTC

D: .
J: TRBJ1-1
size: few
V: TRBV28
CDR3: CAIVGRMNTEAFF
DNA: TGTGCCATTGTTGGGAGGATGAACACTGAAGCTTTCTTT